Listed below are T cell receptor beta chains from one sample, sequenced in a study of radiotherapy plus CTLA-4 blockade in lung cancer. Clones were read by immunoSEQ multiplex PCR, and TCRdb kept only the in-frame ones, dropping some. This repertoire shows roughly 80,000 clones, 78% found once; its top ten account for 3% to 4.5%. The specimen was peripheral blood, collected from a patient treated with radiotherapy plus ipilimumab. The origin of the receptors is a human donor with non-small cell lung cancer who had a partial response to radiotherapy plus ipilimumab. Some clones in this sample may be carry-over from other donors' samples. CDR3s include the opening cysteine and the closing phenylalanine or tryptophan. Expanded clones are given a class, and other clones once, few, many or no size at all.

TRBV7-2 | - | CASRELAGGDTQYF
TRBV18 | - | CASSPLQGHGYTF
TRBV7-3 | - | CASSLRQGAGELFF
TRBV27 | - | CASSLRGGNTEAFF
TRBV4-1 | - | CASSQERGTAYEQYF
TRBV4-3 | - | CASSFDRGLVTGELFF
TRBV7-6 | few | CASSLTGTNSPLHF
TRBV19 | - | CASSPGRGRSTGELFF
TRBV4-2 | once | CASSQDRGRSGAGGYTF
TRBV28 | - | CASSPPPGANEKLFF
TRBV19 | - | CASSARNSQGNTEAFF
TRBV19 | - | CASSMGGGSGYEQYF
TRBV5-1 | - | CASGERLAGRETQYF
TRBV27 | - | CASRVHGAGYGYTF
TRBV5-1 | few | CASSTGLAGVFSGELFF
TRBV19 | - | CASSILQRGKTKNIQYF
TRBV7-9 | - | CASSSAGSFDIQYF
TRBV4-1 | - | CASSLPRLAGGQNIQYF
TRBV6-6 | large | CASSYSGGRNEKLFF
TRBV5-8 | - | CASSFRGIATNEKLFF
TRBV7-3 | - | CASSPSTGVSGANVLTF